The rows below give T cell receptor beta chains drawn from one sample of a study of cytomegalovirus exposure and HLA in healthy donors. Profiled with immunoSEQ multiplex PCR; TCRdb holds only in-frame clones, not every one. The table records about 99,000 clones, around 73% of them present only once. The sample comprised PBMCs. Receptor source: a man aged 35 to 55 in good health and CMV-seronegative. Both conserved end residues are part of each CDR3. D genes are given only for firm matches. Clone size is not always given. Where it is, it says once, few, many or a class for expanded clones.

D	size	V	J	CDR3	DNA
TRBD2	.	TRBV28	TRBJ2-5	CASSSAGGTDQETQYF	TGTGCCAGCAGTTCCGCGGGAGGGACCGACCAAGAGACCCAGTACTTC
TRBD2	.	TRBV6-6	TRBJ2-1	CASGATSRGNEQFF	TGTGCCAGCGGGGCGACTAGCAGAGGAAATGAGCAGTTCTTC
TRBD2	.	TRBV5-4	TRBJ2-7	CASSLYVRASGSYEQYF	TGTGCCAGCAGCTTGTACGTACGGGCTAGCGGGAGTTACGAGCAGTACTTC
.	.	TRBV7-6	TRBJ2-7	CASSLGGGSSYEQYF	TGTGCCAGCAGCTTAGGCGGGGGCTCCTCCTACGAGCAGTACTTC
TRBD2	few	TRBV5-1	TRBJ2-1	CASSSFSGSGEQFF	TGCGCCAGCAGTTCCTTTAGCGGGAGTGGGGAGCAGTTCTTC
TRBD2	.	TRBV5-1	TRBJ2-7	CASSNPGLPWTSGRRFFDEQYF	TGCGCCAGCAGCAATCCGGGCCTACCTTGGACTAGCGGGAGACGGTTTTTTGACGAGCAGTACTTC
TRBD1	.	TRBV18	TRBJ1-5	CASSQDRRNQPQHF	TGTGCCAGCTCACAGGACAGGCGCAATCAGCCCCAGCATTTT
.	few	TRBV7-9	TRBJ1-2	CASSLGDIGYTF	TGTGCCAGCAGCTTAGGAGACATTGGCTACACCTTC
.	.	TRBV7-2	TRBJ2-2	CASSKRRGQSTGELFF	TGTGCCAGCAGCAAACGGAGGGGCCAGAGCACCGGGGAGCTGTTTTTT
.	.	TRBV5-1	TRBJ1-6	CASSPGQYNSPLHF	TGCGCCAGCAGCCCCGGACAGTATAATTCACCCCTCCACTTT
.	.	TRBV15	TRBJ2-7	CATSRDRQVVNEQYF	TGTGCCACCAGCAGAGACCGGCAGGTCGTCAACGAGCAGTACTTC
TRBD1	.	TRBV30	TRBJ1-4	CAWEDGTGNEKLFF	TGTGCCTGGGAGGATGGGACAGGGAATGAAAAACTGTTTTTT
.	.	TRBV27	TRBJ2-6	CASGSVSPSGANVLTF	TGTGCCAGCGGTTCGGTCTCCCCCTCTGGGGCCAACGTCCTGACTTTC
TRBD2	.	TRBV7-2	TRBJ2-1	CASSPQRTSGSRANNEQFF	TGTGCCAGCAGCCCACAGAGGACTAGCGGGAGTAGGGCCAACAATGAGCAGTTCTTC
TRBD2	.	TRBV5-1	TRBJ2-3	CASSLAGARTDTQYF	TGCGCCAGCAGCTTAGCGGGGGCCCGCACAGATACGCAGTATTTT
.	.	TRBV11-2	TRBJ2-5	CASSHGIREETQYF	TGTGCCAGCAGCCACGGGATCCGGGAAGAGACCCAGTACTTC
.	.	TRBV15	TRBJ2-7	CATSRELTGIRNEQYF	TGTGCCACCAGCAGAGAACTCACAGGGATACGGAACGAGCAGTACTTC
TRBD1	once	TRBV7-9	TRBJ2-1	CASSPEGAGEQFF	TGTGCCAGCAGCCCCGAGGGGGCAGGTGAGCAGTTCTTC
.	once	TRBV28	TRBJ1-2	CATARVTNYGYTF	TGTGCCACCGCCCGGGTAACTAACTATGGCTACACCTTC
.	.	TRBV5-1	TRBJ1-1	CASARWAEDEAFF	TGCGCCAGCGCTCGTTGGGCGGAGGATGAAGCTTTCTTT
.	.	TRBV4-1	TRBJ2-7	CASSQAGDRLTYEQYF	TGCGCCAGCAGCCAAGCTGGTGACAGGCTAACCTACGAGCAGTACTTC
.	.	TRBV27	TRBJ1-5	CASSFSANQPQHF	TGTGCCAGCAGTTTTAGTGCAAATCAGCCCCAGCATTTT
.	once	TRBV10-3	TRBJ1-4	CAISRGDNEKLFF	TGTGCCATCAGCAGGGGCGACAATGAAAAACTGTTTTTT
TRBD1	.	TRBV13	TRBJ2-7	CASSVPGQGVYEQYF	TGTGCCAGCAGCGTACCGGGACAGGGCGTCTACGAGCAGTACTTC
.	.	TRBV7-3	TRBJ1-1	CASSFRGNTEAFF	TGTGCCAGCAGCTTTCGGGGGAACACTGAAGCTTTCTTT
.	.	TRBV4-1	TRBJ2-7	CASSQGSSSYEQYF	TGCGCCAGCAGCCAAGGATCTAGCAGTTACGAGCAGTACTTC
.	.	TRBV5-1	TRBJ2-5	CASSDPGGGETQYF	TGCGCCAGCAGCGACCCCGGGGGAGGCGAGACCCAGTACTTC
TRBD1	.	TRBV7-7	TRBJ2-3	CASSPGQGATDTQYF	TGTGCTAGCAGCCCTGGACAGGGGGCCACAGATACGCAGTATTTT
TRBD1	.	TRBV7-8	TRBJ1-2	CASSLDGTAYGYTF	TGTGCCAGCAGCTTAGATGGGACAGCCTATGGCTACACCTTC
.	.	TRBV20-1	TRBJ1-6	CSASYDSPLHF	TGCAGTGCTAGTTATGATTCACCCCTCCACTTT
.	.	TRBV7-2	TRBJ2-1	CASRRSSYNEQFF	TGTGCCAGCAGACGGAGCTCCTACAATGAGCAGTTCTTC
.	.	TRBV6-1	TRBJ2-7	CASSERYEQYF	TGTGCCAGCAGTGAGAGATACGAGCAGTACTTC
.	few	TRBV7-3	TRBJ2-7	CASSLSGALGNEQYF	TGTGCCAGCAGCTTAAGCGGGGCCTTAGGGAACGAGCAGTACTTC
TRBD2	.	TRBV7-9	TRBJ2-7	CASSSTSGSYYEQYF	TGTGCCAGCAGCTCAACTAGCGGGAGTTACTACGAGCAGTACTTC
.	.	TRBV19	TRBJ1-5	CASSMPGNQPQHF	TGTGCCAGTAGTATGCCAGGCAATCAGCCCCAGCATTTT
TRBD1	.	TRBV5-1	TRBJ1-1	CASRPDRGISEAFF	TGCGCCAGCAGACCCGACAGGGGCATCTCTGAAGCTTTCTTT
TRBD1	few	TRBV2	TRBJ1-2	CASSLGQGADGYTF	TGTGCCAGCAGTCTCGGACAGGGGGCTGACGGCTACACCTTC
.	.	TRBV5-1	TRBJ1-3	CASSRGQNSGNTIYF	TGCGCCAGCAGCCGAGGACAGAACTCTGGAAACACCATATATTTT
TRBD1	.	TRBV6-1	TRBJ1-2	CASSHVGVTGSGYTF	TGTGCCAGCAGCCACGTAGGGGTGACAGGGAGTGGCTACACCTTC
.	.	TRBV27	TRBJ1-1	CASSLRGTEAFF	TGTGCCAGCAGTTTACGGGGGACTGAAGCTTTCTTT
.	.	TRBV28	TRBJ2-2	CASSSPAGFHGELFF	TGTGCCAGCAGTTCCCCAGCAGGGTTTCACGGGGAGCTGTTTTTT
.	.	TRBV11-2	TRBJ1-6	CASSERFNSPLHF	TGTGCCAGCAGTGAGAGGTTTAATTCACCCCTCCACTTT
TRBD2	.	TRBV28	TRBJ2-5	CASRGLVETQYF	TGTGCCAGCAGGGGACTAGTGGAGACCCAGTACTTC
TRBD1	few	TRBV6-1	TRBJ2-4	CASGDREGIQYF	TGTGCCAGCGGGGACAGGGAAGGCATTCAGTACTTC
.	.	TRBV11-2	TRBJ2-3	CASSLESSGTDTQYF	TGTGCCAGCAGCTTAGAGTCTAGCGGCACAGATACGCAGTATTTT
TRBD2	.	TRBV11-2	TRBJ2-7	CASLGREGLGEQYF	TGTGCCTCCCTTGGGCGGGAGGGCCTCGGCGAGCAGTACTTC
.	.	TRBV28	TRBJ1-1	CASTDPTVNTEAFF	TGTGCCAGCACCGACCCGACAGTGAACACTGAAGCTTTCTTT
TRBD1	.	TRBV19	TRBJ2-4	CASRSQGAIPDIQYF	TGTGCCAGTAGGTCCCAGGGGGCGATTCCTGACATTCAGTACTTC
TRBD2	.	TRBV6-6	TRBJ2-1	CASSYGTRAENEQFF	TGTGCCAGCAGTTACGGGACTAGGGCCGAAAATGAGCAGTTCTTC
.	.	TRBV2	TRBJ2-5	CASSERQTYQETQYF	TGTGCCAGCAGTGAGCGACAGACGTACCAAGAGACCCAGTACTTC
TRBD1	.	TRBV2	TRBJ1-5	CASSGDRGDQPQHF	TGTGCCAGCAGTGGAGACAGGGGGGATCAGCCCCAGCATTTT
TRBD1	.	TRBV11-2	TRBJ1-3	CASSSYRDRVLGNTIYF	TGTGCCAGCAGCTCTTACCGGGACAGGGTCCTCGGAAACACCATATATTTT
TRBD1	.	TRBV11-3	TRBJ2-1	CASSLVGDRGYNEQFF	TGTGCCAGCAGCCTAGTGGGGGACAGGGGGTACAATGAGCAGTTCTTC
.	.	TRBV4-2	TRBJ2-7	CASSQDRGGYEQYF	TGTGCCAGCAGCCAAGATCGGGGAGGCTACGAGCAGTACTTC
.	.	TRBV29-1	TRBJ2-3	CSVEGGRGADTQYF	TGCAGCGTTGAAGGCGGCAGGGGCGCAGATACGCAGTATTTT
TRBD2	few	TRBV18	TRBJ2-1	CASSGLDEQFF	TGTGCCAGCTCTGGACTAGACGAGCAGTTCTTC
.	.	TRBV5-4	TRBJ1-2	CASSPGQGAYGYTF	TGTGCCAGCAGCCCCGGCCAGGGTGCCTATGGCTACACCTTC
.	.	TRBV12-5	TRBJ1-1	CASARNGGTEAFF	TGTGCTAGTGCCAGAAACGGAGGGACTGAAGCTTTCTTT
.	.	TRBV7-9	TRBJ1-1	CSSRTTGHEAFF	TGTTCCAGCAGGACAACGGGACACGAAGCTTTCTTT
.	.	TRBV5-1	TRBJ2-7	CASSTPGQGYEQYF	TGCGCCAGCAGCACTCCCGGCCAGGGCTACGAGCAGTACTTC